The present T cell receptor beta chain was sequenced within a study of T cells in Graves' hyperthyroidism and ophthalmopathy. The study's findings and limits: Most clonotypes expanded in thyroid above 0.001 were likewise present in blood.

RNA transcripts provided the source from which TCR beta CDR3 regions were amplified. During a first-round RT-PCR of the TCR CDR3, the HTBI primer set was used. TCRdb fed the multiplex PCR reads into MiXCR, producing one record per CDR3 protein. The data contain a few hundred thousand distinct CDR3 sequences, 15% to 18% of them singletons. The CDR3 consists of 14 residues. V dropped 4 bases and J dropped 5; count of bases not matched to a gene: 5. There are many counts of this clonotype. Antigen: not known. Sequencing used blood. The clonotype originates from a woman between 18 and 29 years old with Graves' hyperthyroidism. The genes are TRBV12-3 or TRBV12-4 and TRBJ2-1, with TRBD2 identical over 7 bases. CDR3 protein: CASSSQRGDNEQFF. DNA of the CDR3: TGTGCCAGCAGTTCTCAGCGGGGCGACAATGAGCAGTTCTTC.